Described below is a single TCR beta chain sequence and its context. Its target is unknown. The junction differs from germline at one of its ends, possibly a read error. This record belongs to a study of CD8 T cells in ankylosing spondylitis. General study findings and limits: Both synovial fluid and blood in reactive arthritis had previously been reported to carry some motif variants.

Via MiXCR, TCRdb re-called the 5' RACE reads, giving one row per CDR3 protein. The sample comprises around 120,000 distinct CDR3 sequences, roughly 15% of which are singletons, and just under 3% rests with the top ten. The clonotype comes from a female donor with ankylosing spondylitis or in good health (not recorded which). Sequenced sample: blood, either unsorted or a sorted T cell fraction (not recorded which).

CDR3: CSVEKWQGNPEAFF. The CDR3 DNA is TGCAGCGTTGAAAAGTGGCAGGGGAACCCTGAAGCTTTCTTT. The chain employs TRBV29-1 and TRBJ1-1; possible D gene TRBD1, 6 bases. Germline lookup yields CDR1 SQVTM and CDR2 ANQGSEA. The CDR3 runs to 14 residues.